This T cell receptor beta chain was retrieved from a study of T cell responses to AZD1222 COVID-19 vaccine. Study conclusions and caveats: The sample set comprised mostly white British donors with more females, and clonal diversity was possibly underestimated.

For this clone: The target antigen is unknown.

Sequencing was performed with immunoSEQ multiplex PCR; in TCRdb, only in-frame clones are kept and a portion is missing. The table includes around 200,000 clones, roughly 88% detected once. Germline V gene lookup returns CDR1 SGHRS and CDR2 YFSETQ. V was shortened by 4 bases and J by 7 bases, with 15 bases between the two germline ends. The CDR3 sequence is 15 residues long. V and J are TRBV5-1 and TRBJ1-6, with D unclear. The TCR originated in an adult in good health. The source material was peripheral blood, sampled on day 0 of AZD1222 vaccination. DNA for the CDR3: TGCGCCAGCAGCCCGTACGGCCGCTACAATTCACCCCTCCACTTT. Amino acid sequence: CASSPYGRYNSPLHF. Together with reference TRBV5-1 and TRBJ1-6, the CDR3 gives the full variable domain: KAGVTQTPRYLIKTRGQQVTLSCSPISGHRSVSWYQQTPGQGLQFLFEYFSETQRNKGNFPGRFSGRQFSNSRSEMNVSTLELGDSALYLCASSPYGRYNSPLHFGNGTRLTVT.